The rows below give T cell receptor beta chains drawn from one sample of a study of OX40 agonist ivuxolimab in advanced cancers. Libraries were prepared by immunoSEQ multiplex PCR; TCRdb keeps only in-frame clonotypes and omits some of them. The repertoire consists of tens of thousands of clones, with 75% to 95% occurring once and the leading ten covering roughly 0.5%. The material sequenced was CD4+ or CD8+ T cells sorted from blood, taken in a trial of the OX40 agonist ivuxolimab. These receptors came from an adult with an advanced solid tumor such as melanoma, head and neck, liver or kidney cancer. The CDR3 runs from the conserved cysteine through the conserved F or W. D genes are given only for firm matches. Expanded clones are given a class, and other clones once, few, many or no size at all.

d_gene,abundance,j_gene,v_gene,CDR3nt,CDR3aa
NA,NA,TRBJ2-2,TRBV10-3,TGTGCCATCAGTGAGAATAGCGGGAACACCGGGGAGCTGTTTTTT,CAISENSGNTGELFF
NA,NA,TRBJ1-2,TRBV7-2,TGTGCCAGCAGCCTGGGCCTCCTTGGGGAAGGCTACACCTTC,CASSLGLLGEGYTF
TRBD2,NA,TRBJ2-7,TRBV29-1,TGCAGCGTTCTGCGGGGCGGGAGCTCCTACGAGCAGTACTTC,CSVLRGGSSYEQYF
NA,NA,TRBJ2-4,TRBV9,TGTGCCAGCAGCCCCACCTGGGGGGCCAAAAACATTCAGTACTTC,CASSPTWGAKNIQYF
NA,NA,TRBJ2-7,TRBV20-1,TGCAGTGCTAGAGATTGGACCGAGCAGTACTTC,CSARDWTEQYF
NA,NA,TRBJ2-2,TRBV25-1,TGTGCCAGCAGTGAGGTTGGACTTAACGGGGAGCTGTTTTTT,CASSEVGLNGELFF
TRBD1,NA,TRBJ1-2,TRBV19,TGTGCCAGTAGTATACAGGGGGCCAACTATGGCTACACCTTC,CASSIQGANYGYTF
NA,NA,TRBJ1-1,TRBV7-3,TGTGCCAGCAGCTTAACGGGCATGAACACTGAAGCTTTCTTT,CASSLTGMNTEAFF
NA,NA,TRBJ1-1,TRBV28,TGTGCCAGCAGGATCTCTAGGGGTGAAGCTTTCTTT,CASRISRGEAFF
NA,NA,TRBJ2-5,TRBV27,TGTGCCAGCAGTTTATCAGGGGGACCGTACCAAGAGACCCAGTACTTC,CASSLSGGPYQETQYF
NA,NA,TRBJ2-4,TRBV6-5,TGTGCCAGTAAGACTCTAGCCAAAAACATTCAGTACTTC,CASKTLAKNIQYF
NA,NA,TRBJ2-5,TRBV30,TGTGCCTGGAGTCCAGGGGCCCAGGAGACCCAGTACTTC,CAWSPGAQETQYF
NA,once,TRBJ1-1,TRBV7-9,TGTGCCAGCAGTTCACAGGGTATTAACACTGAAGCTTTCTTT,CASSSQGINTEAFF
NA,NA,TRBJ2-7,TRBV20-1,TGCAGTGCTACCGGGAGCTACGAGCAGTACTTC,CSATGSYEQYF
NA,NA,TRBJ2-2,TRBV7-2,TGTGCCAGCAGCTTAGAGACCGTCGGGGAGCTGTTTTTT,CASSLETVGELFF